The source of this T cell receptor (beta chain) is a study of cytomegalovirus exposure and HLA in healthy donors. Trimming at V came to 0 bases and at J to 4 bases, leaving 1 base not matched to a gene. The germline V gene has CDR1 SGHRS and CDR2 YFSETQ. The CDR3 totals 15 residues. PCR primers comprised 60 Vbeta and 13 Jbeta primers. TCRdb's copy holds only in-frame clones and misses some; the assay was immunoSEQ multiplex PCR. The table has 120,000 to 150,000 clones, 80% to 85% seen once. The sample taken for sequencing was PBMCs. The chain couples TRBV5-1 to TRBJ2-1; 10 bases match TRBD1. This receptor was obtained from a female donor in good health and CMV-seronegative. The chain's CDR3 is CASSLVGQGYNEQFF. CDR3 nucleotide sequence: TGCGCCAGCAGCTTGGTGGGACAGGGGTACAATGAGCAGTTCTTC.